This TCR beta chain was captured by sequencing in a study of PD-1 blockade in classical Hodgkin lymphoma. Study-wide results and caveats: The repertoire differences lack a defined cause, possibly disease activity or prior therapy.

With respect to this clone: Its antigen is still unknown.

Time point of the sample: newly diagnosed, previously untreated cHL patient sample. Researchers report purifying CD4+ T cells from thawed PBMCs by magnetic negative selection. Profiled with immunoSEQ multiplex PCR; TCRdb holds only in-frame clones, not every one. The sample gives about 32,000 clones, 88% of which show up once; 0.95% to 1.5% is in the top ten. Trimming removed 4 bases at V and 4 bases at J, with 10 bases between. The CDR3 has 13 amino acids. CDR1 is SGHRS, CDR2 YFSETQ, per germline. This receptor was identified in a human donor with classical Hodgkin lymphoma. V gene TRBV5-1 combines with J gene TRBJ2-3; D may match TRBD1 or TRBD2 (6 bases each). Sequencing was done on a sample of CD4+ T cells from blood. The CDR3 DNA is TGCGCCAGCAGCCCGGAGGGGGCAGATACGCAGTATTTT. The encoded protein is CASSPEGADTQYF.